The 9 T cell receptor beta chains given below trace back to one sample, sequenced in a study of blood T cell repertoires in COVID-19. Libraries were prepared by immunoSEQ multiplex PCR; TCRdb keeps only in-frame clonotypes and omits some of them. Here the sample spans about 46,000 clones, about four fifths being singletons. The sequencing input was peripheral blood. These receptors were taken from a man aged 55 to 70 with active COVID-19.

This clone was observed a handful of times. This sequence joins TRBV9 and TRBJ2-5; TRBD2 aligns across 10 bases. V lost 1 base, J lost 4 bases, and 13 bases stayed unmatched. CDR1 is SGDLS and CDR2 is YYNGEE in the germline V gene. The CDR3 runs to 18 residues. The CDR3 region is CASSVKGAGGSHGETQYF. The CDR3 nucleotides read TGTGCCAGCAGCGTAAAAGGAGCGGGAGGGTCGCATGGAGAGACCCAGTACTTC.

This rearrangement joins TRBV4-1 to TRBJ1-6; TRBD1 matches at 8 bases. The CDR3 is 15 residues long. Unmatched junction bases numbered 8, after V lost 6 bases and J lost 7 bases. CDR1 is MGHRA and CDR2 is YSYEKL in the germline V gene. The CDR3 spells CASSPQDRENSPLHF. In DNA form, the CDR3 reads TGCGCCAGCAGTCCCCAGGACAGGGAAAATTCACCCCTCCACTTT.

The chain combines TRBV19 with TRBJ2-7; D gene ambiguous. V was cut by 4 bases and J by 0 bases, with 13 bases left in between. The CDR3 loop spans 15 amino acids. Per the germline V gene, CDR1 is LNHDA and CDR2 is SQIVND (reference sequence). The CDR3 loop reads CASSKTQANSYEQYF. The CDR3 DNA sequence: TGTGCCAGTAGTAAAACGCAGGCGAACTCCTACGAGCAGTACTTC.

DNA of the CDR3: TGTGCCAGCAGCGTTCAGGGACAGAACAGGGTGCTGTTTTTT. It encodes CASSVQGQNRVLFF. The chain joins TRBV9 to TRBJ2-2, with TRBD1 identical over 7 bases. V dropped 2 bases and J dropped 13; count of bases not matched to a gene: 11. This CDR3 has 14 amino acids. The germline CDR1 and CDR2 sequences are SGDLS and YYNGEE.

The J gene is TRBJ2-3, the V gene TRBV4-3, with 8 bases identical to TRBD2. The CDR3 contains 18 residues. V shed 0 bases, J shed 2 bases, and the junction held 10 bases outside the gene matches. The germline CDR1 and CDR2 sequences are LGHNA and YSLEER. For the CDR3, the DNA is TGCGCCAGCAGCCAAGATGCAACAGCGGGGGCATTCACAGATACGCAGTATTTT. Translating gives CASSQDATAGAFTDTQYF.

V and J are TRBV28 and TRBJ2-3; 7 bases map to TRBD1. There are 13 residues in the CDR3. The trim removed 6 bases at V and 4 bases at J, leaving 4 bases unmatched. From germline, CDR1 is MDHEN and CDR2 SYDVKM. For the CDR3, the DNA is TGTGCCAGCAGGCTGGGGACAGCAGATACGCAGTATTTT. Protein sequence: CASRLGTADTQYF. Using reference TRBV28 and TRBJ2-3 for the parts outside the CDR3, the full variable domain is DVKVTQSSRYLVKRTGEKVFLECVQDMDHENMFWYRQDPGLGLRLIYFSYDVKMKEKGDIPEGYSVSREKKERFSLILESASTNQTSMYLCASRLGTADTQYFGPGTRLTVL.

CDR3 DNA: TGTGCCAGCAGCTTGGAGGGCAGGGGGAGCTACCAAGAGACCCAGTACTTC. Its translation: CASSLEGRGSYQETQYF. This chain links TRBV5-8 with TRBJ2-5; 7 bases line up with TRBD1. Losses at the gene ends were 0 bases for V and 0 bases for J; bases not matched to a gene: 8. Germline CDR1 reads SGHTS; CDR2 reads YDEGEE. The CDR3 extends over 17 amino acids.

This sequence joins TRBV28 and TRBJ2-2, with 13 bases that match TRBD2. CDR1 and CDR2 from the germline V gene are MDHEN and SYDVKM. The CDR3 extends over 17 amino acids. The junction had 4 bases not matched to a gene; V was cut back by 0 bases and J by 6 bases. The CDR3 region is CASSLWKLAGGPGELFF. The CDR3 DNA sequence: TGTGCCAGCAGTTTATGGAAACTAGCGGGGGGGCCCGGGGAGCTGTTTTTT.

The V and J genes are TRBV9 and TRBJ2-2, with TRBD2 matching over 10 bases. The CDR3 is 16 residues long. Germline-derived CDR1 and CDR2 are SGDLS and YYNGEE. V shed 2 bases and J 1 base; nucleotides not matched to a gene: 2. CDR3 sequence (DNA): TGTGCCAGCAGCGTTTTAGCGGGGGGGAACACCGGGGAGCTGTTTTTT. Residues: CASSVLAGGNTGELFF. The full variable domain, with the rest looked up from reference TRBV9 and TRBJ2-2, is DSGVTQTPKHLITATGQRVTLRCSPRSGDLSVYWYQQSLDQGLQFLIQYYNGEERAKGNILERFSAQQFPDLHSELNLSSLELGDSALYFCASSVLAGGNTGELFFGEGSRLTVL.